These 25 T cell receptor beta chains were all obtained from the same sample, sequenced in a study of blood T cell repertoires in COVID-19 (dated by TCRdb to 2018 to 2021). Library preparation employed the immunoSEQ multiplex PCR assay. In TCRdb, the immuneACCESS table is reduced to in-frame sequences with V and J assigned. These tables do not hold every clone; where another copy was compared, an unresolved V gene accounts for under half, and the others remain unexplained. The sample table shows 160,000 or so clones, and about 83% are seen once. Clones ranked in the top ten supply more than 1.5% of the sample. What was sequenced was peripheral blood. These receptors were taken from a human donor in a cohort sampled during active COVID-19.

This CDR3 is CASSESQLGGYTF. The DNA for the CDR3 is TGTGCCAGCAGTGAAAGCCAGCTCGGGGGCTACACCTTC. V is TRBV2 and J is TRBJ1-2; no firm D call. The germline V and J ends were trimmed by 2 bases and 8 bases, with 12 bases remaining between them. The CDR3 is 13 amino acids. Germline V CDR1 and CDR2: SNHLY, FYNNEI.

The rearrangement links TRBV27 to TRBJ2-1, with TRBD2 identical over 11 bases. Unmatched junction bases numbered 4, after V lost 1 base and J lost 8 bases. This CDR3 has 15 residues. Germline V CDR1 and CDR2: MNHEY, SMNVEV (reference sequence). The CDR3 DNA reads TGTGCCAGCAGTTTATTTACTAGCGGGAGTTATGAGCAGTTCTTC. Protein product: CASSLFTSGSYEQFF.

This chain links TRBV11-2 with TRBJ2-4; TRBD2 matches at 8 bases. The CDR3 length is 18 residues. From germline, CDR1 is SGHAT and CDR2 FQNNGV. J gave up 3 bases and V 5 bases, and 15 bases lay outside the gene matches. This CDR3 reads CASSLGRGGFYGKNIQYF. DNA of the CDR3: TGTGCCAGCAGCCTCGGGAGGGGAGGGTTTTACGGCAAAAACATTCAGTACTTC.

The genes are TRBV19 and TRBJ1-5, with 10 bases aligning to TRBD1. The CDR3 is made up of 15 amino acids. CDR1 and CDR2 (germline): LNHDA, SQIVND (reference sequence). V shed 2 bases and J 7 bases; nucleotides not matched to a gene: 5. CDR3 nucleotides: TGTGCCAGTAGTATAAAGGGGGACAGGGGACAGCCCCAGCATTTT. Protein sequence: CASSIKGDRGQPQHF.

The gene calls are TRBV13 and TRBJ2-7, with 8 bases aligning to TRBD2. This CDR3 region has 13 residues. Germline values: CDR1 PRHDT, CDR2 FYEKMQ (reference sequence). J was trimmed by 1 base and V by 11 bases; bases with no gene match: 7. The CDR3 spells CASRVAGSYEQYF. For the CDR3, the DNA is TGTGCCTCCAGGGTAGCGGGATCCTACGAGCAGTACTTC.

This chain uses TRBV5-1 with TRBJ2-5; D gene unclear. The CDR3 contains 14 residues. Trimming removed 1 base from V and 0 bases from J, with 7 bases in between. Germline CDR1 and CDR2: SGHRS and YFSETQ. This CDR3 is CASSLPPDQETQYF. The CDR3 DNA reads as TGCGCCAGCAGCTTGCCACCGGACCAAGAGACCCAGTACTTC.

The sample holds one count of this clone. The chain joins TRBV27 to TRBJ2-3; D is unclear. This CDR3 has 14 amino acids. The V and J ends lost 2 bases and 0 bases respectively, with 6 bases between them. The germline V gene has CDR1 MNHEY and CDR2 SMNVEV (reference sequence). CDR3 amino acids: CASSLIASTDTQYF. CDR3 nucleotide sequence: TGTGCCAGCAGTTTAATAGCTAGCACAGATACGCAGTATTTT.

The rearrangement joins TRBV20-1 to TRBJ1-4, with TRBD1 matching over 9 bases. The V gene's germline CDR1 is DFQATT and CDR2 SNEGSKA (reference sequence). V dropped 3 bases and J dropped 4; count of bases not matched to a gene: 12. This CDR3 contains 17 residues. The chain's CDR3 is CSASAGQGLLINEKLFF. The CDR3 bases are TGCAGTGCTAGTGCTGGACAGGGGCTTTTAATTAATGAAAAACTGTTTTTT.

J is TRBJ1-5 and V is TRBV27, with a weak D call TRBD1 (6 bases). The germline V and J ends were trimmed by 3 bases and 1 base, with 7 bases remaining between them. The length of the CDR3 is 14 residues. CDR1 and CDR2 from the germline V gene are MNHEY and SMNVEV (reference sequence). The CDR3 reads CASSFTGSNQPQHF. CDR3 bases: TGTGCCAGCAGTTTTACAGGGAGCAATCAGCCCCAGCATTTT.

This chain uses TRBV25-1 with TRBJ2-7; the D gene is possibly TRBD2 (5 bases). CDR1 is MGHDK, CDR2 SYGVNS, per germline. The CDR3 runs 14 residues. The V and J ends lost 8 bases and 0 bases respectively, with 14 bases between them. This chain's CDR3 is CASSAESGSYEQYF. The CDR3 DNA reads TGTGCCAGCTCAGCGGAATCTGGCTCCTACGAGCAGTACTTC.

This clone was picked up a small number of times. Here the CDR3 DNA reads TGTGCCAGCAGCGCCTCGGAGGTGAACACTGAAGCTTTCTTT. Translating it yields CASSASEVNTEAFF. The chain couples TRBV7-9 to TRBJ1-1; D call uncertain. V shed 5 bases and J shed 0 bases, with 10 bases lying between them. The CDR3 consists of 14 residues. Germline V gives CDR1 SEHNR, CDR2 FQNEAQ (reference sequence).

The chain uses TRBV5-6 and TRBJ2-5, with 8 bases matching TRBD2. The junction had 4 bases not matched to a gene; V was cut back by 4 bases and J by 2 bases. The CDR3 loop spans 14 amino acids. CDR1 is SGHDT and CDR2 is YYEEEE in the germline V gene. The CDR3 here is CASSVGLEQETQYF. The CDR3 nucleotides are TGTGCCAGCAGCGTGGGACTAGAGCAAGAGACCCAGTACTTC.

This clone was counted only a few times. This chain connects TRBV19 to TRBJ2-7; 10 bases map to TRBD1. The CDR3 runs to 14 residues. V was pared by 7 bases and J by 2 bases, with 5 bases of the junction left unmatched. The germline gives CDR1 LNHDA, CDR2 SQIVND (reference sequence). The CDR3, as DNA: TGTGCCAGTATGGGACAGGGGCAAGCCTACGAGCAGTACTTC. Amino acid sequence: CASMGQGQAYEQYF.

The genes are TRBV12-3 or TRBV12-4 and TRBJ1-1, with D tentatively TRBD1 (5 bases). Trimming removed 7 bases from V and 11 bases from J, with 20 bases in between. CDR3 length: 13 amino acids. The CDR3 DNA is TGTGCCAGCATCCTTGGGGGGGGAGGGTTGGCTTTCTTT. Its translation: CASILGGGGLAFF.

This chain uses TRBV5-4 with TRBJ2-7; 8 positions agree with TRBD1. CDR3 length: 16 residues. The germline CDR1 and CDR2 sequences are SGHNT and YYREEE (reference sequence). V trimming: 1 base; J trimming: 5 bases; junction bases outside the gene matches: 11. CDR3 DNA: TGTGCCAGCAGCTTGCCAAGAGGACAGGGAACCAACGAGCAGTACTTC. It yields the protein CASSLPRGQGTNEQYF.

This clone was recorded once. The genes are TRBV3-1 (or the pseudogene TRBV3-2) and TRBJ2-7; perhaps TRBD1 as D (5 bases). The CDR3 extends over 12 amino acids. The ends were cut back, 2 bases at V and 5 bases at J, with 7 bases in the middle. CDR1 and CDR2 from the germline V gene are LGHDT and YNNKEL (reference sequence). CDR3 sequence reads: CASSQLGDEQYF. The CDR3 DNA follows: TGTGCCAGCAGCCAATTAGGGGACGAGCAGTACTTC.

V gene TRBV27 combines with J gene TRBJ1-2; 12 nucleotides match TRBD1. Trimming cost V 1 base and J 7 bases; bases outside gene matches: 7. CDR1 and CDR2 from the germline V gene are MNHEY and SMNVEV (reference sequence). The CDR3 sequence is 16 residues long. The CDR3 DNA reads as TGTGCCAGCAGTTTATGGGGGACAGGGGGCAATAGTGGCTACACCTTC. Translation gives CASSLWGTGGNSGYTF.

The chain has TRBV7-6 and TRBJ2-5; D remains ambiguous. CDR3 length: 12 amino acids. The V end was cut by 0 bases, the J end by 5 bases, with 4 bases between. Germline V gives CDR1 SGHVS, CDR2 FNYEAQ. The CDR3 DNA is TGTGCCAGCAGCTTAGCCCATGAGACCCAGTACTTC. Translated: CASSLAHETQYF.

This clone was seen once. The chain joins TRBV11-2 to TRBJ2-4, with TRBD1 as a possible D gene (6 bases). The V and J ends lost 5 bases and 1 base respectively, with 18 bases between them. Germline CDR1 reads SGHAT; CDR2 reads FQNNGV. The CDR3 length is 17 residues. CDR3 protein: CASSTRRQDPAKNIQYF. CDR3 bases: TGTGCCAGCAGCACACGACGACAGGACCCCGCCAAAAACATTCAGTACTTC.

This clone was counted a single time. The J gene is TRBJ2-7, the V gene TRBV6-5; 9 positions match TRBD1. V lost 8 bases and J lost 4; bases outside the gene matches: 9. Looked up from germline, CDR1 is MNHEY and CDR2 is SVGAGI. The CDR3 contains 14 residues. The DNA of the CDR3 is TGTGCCAGCGCCACATGGGACAGGGTGTACGAGCAGTACTTC. Protein sequence: CASATWDRVYEQYF.

The chain carries TRBV7-3 and TRBJ1-6, with 9 positions matching TRBD1. The germline V gene has CDR1 SGHTA and CDR2 FQGTGA. The CDR3 spans 15 residues. Germline trimming cut 5 bases from V and 9 bases from J; bases unmatched to any gene: 8. CDR3 residues: CASSISGTGISPLHF. DNA of the CDR3: TGTGCCAGCAGCATATCCGGGACAGGGATTTCACCCCTCCACTTT.

The genes are TRBV24-1 and TRBJ2-7; D remains unclear. The CDR3 consists of 12 residues. Germline V gives CDR1 KGHDR, CDR2 SFDVKD. V was shortened by 2 bases and J by 3 bases, with 4 bases between the two germline ends. The CDR3 here is CATSDSRYEQYF. CDR3 in DNA: TGTGCCACCAGTGATTCCCGCTACGAGCAGTACTTC.

The chain is built from TRBV3-1 (or the pseudogene TRBV3-2) and TRBJ2-7; 8 bases match TRBD1. The V gene end was trimmed by 4 bases and the J gene end by 3 bases; junction bases not matched to a gene: 8. The length of the CDR3 is 15 residues. CDR1 is LGHDT and CDR2 is YNNKEL in the germline V gene (reference sequence). CDR3 sequence: CASSRITGGIYEQYF. Written as DNA, the CDR3 is TGTGCCAGCAGCCGTATAACAGGGGGAATCTACGAGCAGTACTTC.

The chain employs TRBV2 and TRBJ2-6; D gene unclear. Trimming cost V 1 base and J 0 bases, with 10 bases left between them. This CDR3 is built from 17 residues. Germline CDR1 reads SNHLY; CDR2 reads FYNNEI. CDR3 protein: CASSEDPAISGANVLTF. The CDR3 DNA reads as TGTGCCAGCAGTGAAGACCCAGCGATCTCTGGGGCCAACGTCCTGACTTTC.

The chain links TRBV7-2 to TRBJ2-6; TRBD1 matches at 9 bases. The CDR3 runs to 18 residues. V lost 6 bases to trimming and J lost 2 bases; unmatched junction nucleotides: 11. Per germline, CDR1 SGHTA and CDR2 FQGNSA. The CDR3 is CASRGAWGQGPGANVLTF. In nucleotides, the CDR3 is TGTGCCAGCAGGGGAGCTTGGGGACAGGGTCCTGGGGCCAACGTCCTGACTTTC.